These 27 T cell receptor beta chains were sequenced from one sample in a study of T-cell reconstitution after alpha-beta-depleted transplantation in children. A library of TCRbeta sequences, prepared with unique molecular identifiers, was generated. MiXCR, applied by TCRdb to the PCR reads, yields one record per CDR3 protein. Counted here are about 600,000 distinct CDR3 sequences, about 11% occurring once; the ten biggest clones make up 4% to 5%. The sequencing used PBMCs from the stem cell graft donor, collected from the stem cell graft. All receptors derive from a human donor who donated a stem cell graft to a child with acute myeloid leukemia.

This clonotype has a count of ten or more. The rearrangement joins TRBV12-3 or TRBV12-4 to TRBJ2-1; the D is unclear. Trimming took off 3 bases at V and 10 bases at J, with 10 bases between the two ends. The CDR3 consists of 12 residues. CDR3 nucleotides: TGTGCCAGCAGTTTTGAGTCACGCGAGCAGTTCTTC. As protein: CASSFESREQFF.

V usage is TRBV7-9 and J usage is TRBJ2-1, with 9 nucleotides matching TRBD1. Germline CDR1 and CDR2: SEHNR and FQNEAQ (reference sequence). The CDR3 consists of 16 residues. V was clipped by 5 bases and J by 4 bases; unmatched bases: 9. The CDR3, as DNA: TGTGCCAGCAGCCTCTTCGGGACAGGGTTATACAATGAGCAGTTCTTC. Its protein is CASSLFGTGLYNEQFF.

In this sample, this clonotype turned up a few times. J is TRBJ2-1 and V is TRBV5-6, with D perhaps matching TRBD1 or TRBD2 (5 bases each). From germline, CDR1 is SGHDT and CDR2 YYEEEE. Deletions cut 4 bases from V and 3 bases from J, with 17 bases between. The CDR3 totals 16 residues. CDR3 nucleotide sequence: TGTGCCAGCAGCCTTTTTCTGGGACCCGACTACAATGAGCAGTTCTTC. This translates into CASSLFLGPDYNEQFF.

This clonotype was counted many times. The CDR3 coding sequence is TGTGCCAGCAGTCCGGGTCCATCCGGGGAGCTGTTTTTT. Protein sequence: CASSPGPSGELFF. The V and J genes are TRBV12-3 or TRBV12-4 and TRBJ2-2; D is ambiguous. The CDR3 length is 13 residues. Trimming took off 5 bases at V and 6 bases at J, with 10 bases between the two ends.

This clonotype was counted a few times. V gene TRBV6-2 or TRBV6-3 combines with J gene TRBJ2-1; 10 bases agree with TRBD2. The CDR3 spans 17 residues. V shed 6 bases and J 3 bases; nucleotides not matched to a gene: 11. CDR1 and CDR2 (germline): MNHEY, SVGEGT. CDR3 loop: CASSKTPGLASYNEQFF. For the CDR3, the DNA is TGTGCCAGCAGCAAAACTCCGGGACTAGCGAGCTACAATGAGCAGTTCTTC.

This clonotype was seen at least ten times. The chain has TRBV4-3 and TRBJ2-7; TRBD1 might be the D (7 bases). Germline V lookup: CDR1 LGHNA, CDR2 YSLEER. CDR3 length: 19 amino acids. Trimming cost V 4 bases and J 3 bases, with 28 bases left between them. The CDR3 region has the DNA TGCGCCAGCAGCCTATTGTACCGCAGGGGGGTGGCGGATTACTACGAGCAGTACTTC. This encodes CASSLLYRRGVADYYEQYF.

This clonotype was seen a few times. The J gene is TRBJ2-7, the V gene TRBV28; 7 bases map to TRBD1. The length of the CDR3 is 15 residues. Germline V gene sequence: CDR1 MDHEN, CDR2 SYDVKM. J lost 1 base, V lost 5 bases, and 8 bases had no gene match. CDR3 coding DNA: TGTGCCAGCAGTCCCGCGACAGGGTGGTCCTACGAGCAGTACTTC. The encoded protein is CASSPATGWSYEQYF. The variable domain in full, with the rest retrieved from reference TRBV28 and TRBJ2-7, is DVKVTQSSRYLVKRTGEKVFLECVQDMDHENMFWYRQDPGLGLRLIYFSYDVKMKEKGDIPEGYSVSREKKERFSLILESASTNQTSMYLCASSPATGWSYEQYFGPGTRLTVT.

The chain carries TRBV6-5 and TRBJ1-5; D gene ambiguous. Germline loops: CDR1 MNHEY, CDR2 SVGAGI. The V and J ends lost 0 bases and 6 bases respectively, with 6 bases between them. The CDR3 sequence is 13 residues long. The CDR3 is CASSYSGFQPQHF. The CDR3 DNA reads TGTGCCAGCAGTTACTCGGGGTTTCAGCCCCAGCATTTT.

There are many counts of this clonotype. The rearrangement joins TRBV12-3 or TRBV12-4 to TRBJ2-5, with a possible D match to TRBD1 (6 bases). The V and J ends lost 7 bases and 4 bases respectively, with 13 bases between them. The CDR3 consists of 13 residues. The CDR3 sequence: CASTLQGPETQYF. CDR3 sequence (DNA): TGTGCCAGCACCCTACAGGGACCAGAGACCCAGTACTTC.

This clonotype was seen ten or more times. This chain joins TRBV5-1 and TRBJ2-1, with 9 bases identical to TRBD2. The germline CDR1 and CDR2 sequences are SGHRS and YFSETQ. The CDR3 loop spans 17 amino acids. V shed 3 bases, J shed 0 bases, and the junction held 7 bases outside the gene matches. The CDR3 nucleotides read TGCGCCAGCAGCTCACCGTCTAGCGGGGTCTCCTACAATGAGCAGTTCTTC. Translation gives CASSSPSSGVSYNEQFF. The variable domain in full, with the rest retrieved from reference TRBV5-1 and TRBJ2-1, is KAGVTQTPRYLIKTRGQQVTLSCSPISGHRSVSWYQQTPGQGLQFLFEYFSETQRNKGNFPGRFSGRQFSNSRSEMNVSTLELGDSALYLCASSSPSSGVSYNEQFFGPGTRLTVL.

V is TRBV20-1 and J is TRBJ1-6; D is unclear. The germline gives CDR1 DFQATT, CDR2 SNEGSKA (reference sequence). The CDR3 loop spans 14 amino acids. V lost 6 bases to trimming and J lost 6 bases, with 15 bases between them. The CDR3 DNA sequence: TGCAGTGCAGAGCCGGAGGGCTCTAATTCACCCCTCCACTTT. This gives the protein CSAEPEGSNSPLHF.

The CDR3 region has the DNA TGCGCCAGCAGCTTGTGGCACAGGCCATCAGTGGGCACTGAAGCTTTCTTT. This gives the protein CASSLWHRPSVGTEAFF. The gene calls are TRBV5-1 and TRBJ1-1; tentative D call: TRBD1 (5 bases). The germline V and J ends were trimmed by 1 base and 4 bases, with 20 bases remaining between them. The CDR3 runs 17 residues. CDR1 SGHRS and CDR2 YFSETQ come from the germline V gene.

The chain combines TRBV20-1 with TRBJ2-2; D may be TRBD2 (6 bases). The CDR3 totals 14 residues. Trimming pared 4 bases from V and 0 bases from J, leaving 9 bases between. Germline assignment: CDR1 DFQATT and CDR2 SNEGSKA (reference sequence). CDR3 sequence: CSAKRASNTGELFF. In nucleotides, the CDR3 is TGCAGTGCTAAGCGGGCTTCGAACACCGGGGAGCTGTTTTTT.

In this sample, this clonotype turned up a few times. A read error may explain this, as a much larger clone is one base away. This chain connects TRBV6-5 to TRBJ2-1; 10 nucleotides match TRBD2. Germline loops: CDR1 MNHEY, CDR2 SVGAGI. With 6 bases clipped from V and 6 bases from J, the junction kept 5 bases outside the gene matches. CDR3 length: 14 amino acids. CDR3 loop: CASRTSGIGNEQFF. The CDR3 nucleotides are TGTGCCAGCAGAACTAGCGGGATAGGCAATGAGCAGTTCTTC.

This clonotype was detected a few times. The chain uses TRBV6-2 or TRBV6-3 and TRBJ2-1; TRBD2 matches 11 bases. The CDR3 consists of 17 residues. V gave up 6 bases and J gave up 2 bases; unmatched junction bases: 9. CDR1 is MNHEY, CDR2 SVGEGT, per germline. CDR3 sequence reads: CASRGLAEVLTYNEQFF. CDR3 sequence (DNA): TGTGCCAGCAGGGGACTAGCGGAAGTCTTAACCTACAATGAGCAGTTCTTC.

At least ten counts were recorded for this clonotype. The rearrangement joins TRBV4-1 to TRBJ2-1; D remains ambiguous. V was trimmed by 0 bases and J by 4 bases, leaving 7 bases between them. The germline V gene encodes CDR1 MGHRA and CDR2 YSYEKL. The CDR3 is made up of 14 amino acids. The DNA for the CDR3 is TGCGCCAGCAGCCAAGATCAACCTTACAATGAGCAGTTCTTC. This encodes CASSQDQPYNEQFF.

This clonotype occurred a few times. The rearrangement links TRBV11-2 to TRBJ2-3; 9 nucleotides align to TRBD1. V lost 4 bases and J lost 3; bases outside the gene matches: 14. The CDR3 has 18 amino acids. CDR1 SGHAT and CDR2 FQNNGV come from the germline V gene. The CDR3 nucleotides read TGTGCCAGCAGCTCAACTAACCTCCGGGACAGGGATACAGATACGCAGTATTTT. It codes for CASSSTNLRDRDTDTQYF.

This clonotype was observed at least ten times. This CDR3 reads CSANRQDRYNEQFF. CDR3 DNA sequence: TGCAGTGCTAACCGACAGGACCGCTACAATGAGCAGTTCTTC. The chain has TRBV20-1 and TRBJ2-1; D is perhaps TRBD1 (6 bases). The CDR3 sequence is 14 residues long. Germline V lookup: CDR1 DFQATT, CDR2 SNEGSKA (reference sequence). V was shortened by 4 bases and J by 3 bases, with 13 bases between the two germline ends.

This clonotype was counted between two and nine times. This rearrangement joins TRBV20-1 to TRBJ2-3, with D perhaps TRBD2 (6 bases). Trimming cost V 6 bases and J 4 bases, with 14 bases left between them. Germline V gives CDR1 DFQATT, CDR2 SNEGSKA (reference sequence). This CDR3 is 13 amino acids long. CDR3 DNA: TGCAGTGCACAGAGGAGGGCCTCAGATACGCAGTATTTT. It is translated as CSAQRRASDTQYF.

This clonotype occurred many times. CDR3 sequence reads: CASSLAILAGATDTQYF. DNA of the CDR3: TGTGCCAGCAGCTTAGCGATCCTAGCGGGAGCCACAGATACGCAGTATTTT. The chain links TRBV7-2 to TRBJ2-3; 10 nucleotides match TRBD2. Germline values: CDR1 SGHTA, CDR2 FQGNSA. Trimming cost V 0 bases and J 2 bases; bases outside gene matches: 5. CDR3 length: 17 amino acids. Based on the CDR3 plus reference TRBV7-2 and TRBJ2-3, the full variable domain is GAGVSQSPSNKVTEKGKDVELRCDPISGHTALYWYRQSLGQGLEFLIYFQGNSAPDKSGLPSDRFSAERTGGSVSTLTIQRTQQEDSAVYLCASSLAILAGATDTQYFGPGTRLTVL.

Many counts were recorded for this clonotype. The chain employs TRBV7-3 and TRBJ1-6, with a tentative D call TRBD1 (6 bases). Trimming pared 5 bases from V and 4 bases from J, leaving 15 bases between. Germline CDR1 SGHTA, CDR2 FQGTGA. The CDR3 totals 16 residues. The CDR3 sequence: CASSRLDRTYNSPLHF. CDR3 coding DNA: TGTGCCAGCAGCCGTCTCGACAGGACATATAATTCACCCCTCCACTTT.

This clonotype was seen more than once but under ten times. The CDR3 region is CAISESPGTDTQYF. The CDR3 DNA sequence: TGTGCCATCAGTGAGTCCCCGGGGACAGATACGCAGTATTTT. The chain uses TRBV10-3 and TRBJ2-3; D is possibly TRBD2 (5 bases). There are 14 residues in the CDR3. Germline V gives CDR1 ENHRY, CDR2 SYGVKD. Trimming removed 0 bases at V and 3 bases at J, with 7 bases between.

This clonotype has a handful of counts. This chain connects TRBV6-2 or TRBV6-3 to TRBJ2-1; 8 bases line up with TRBD2. The J segment lost 9 bases and the V segment lost 6 bases, leaving 13 bases of the junction unmatched. The CDR3 contains 15 residues. Germline loops: CDR1 MNHEY, CDR2 SVGEGT. CDR3 nucleotide sequence: TGTGCCAGCAGCCGTCGGGAGGGGGACTCCGGTGAGCAGTTCTTC. It yields the protein CASSRREGDSGEQFF.

This rearrangement joins TRBV6-2 or TRBV6-3 to TRBJ2-7; possibly TRBD2 for D (5 bases). CDR1 and CDR2 (germline): MNHEY, SVGEGT. This CDR3 region has 12 residues. The V end was cut by 8 bases, the J end by 3 bases, with 11 bases between. The CDR3 DNA sequence: TGTGCCAGCGCCTTGGGGAGCTACGAGCAGTACTTC. Translation: CASALGSYEQYF.

V usage is TRBV7-8 and J usage is TRBJ2-2, with D hard to call. This CDR3 comprises 13 residues. The germline CDR1 and CDR2 sequences are SGHVS and FQNEAQ. Trimming removed 6 bases from V and 0 bases from J, with 5 bases in between. The CDR3 region is CASREPNTGELFF. The CDR3 region has the DNA TGTGCCAGCAGGGAGCCGAACACCGGGGAGCTGTTTTTT.

This clonotype has just a few counts. The gene calls are TRBV20-1 and TRBJ2-7; 7 positions agree with TRBD2. CDR1 DFQATT and CDR2 SNEGSKA come from the germline V gene (reference sequence). This CDR3 contains 15 residues. With V trimmed by 2 bases and J by 4 bases, 11 bases remained unmatched. CDR3 DNA: TGCAGTGCTAGATTCTCGGGGAGGGTCGGTTACGAGCAGTACTTC. Its translation: CSARFSGRVGYEQYF.

Here the CDR3 reads CASSFLGGQGPKGFF. CDR3 in DNA: TGTGCCAGCAGTTTCTTGGGGGGACAGGGGCCGAAGGGGTTCTTC. This sequence joins TRBV27 and TRBJ2-1, with 10 bases that match TRBD1. This CDR3 spans 15 amino acids. Trimming took 3 bases from V and 15 from J; bases not matched to a gene: 14. CDR1 and CDR2 from the germline V gene are MNHEY and SMNVEV (reference sequence).